Reported below is one TCR beta chain. Its antigen is as yet unknown. A read error may account for a junction end that differs from germline. The data stem from a study of blood T cells in healthy people across ages. A sample-barcoded 5' primer and a J-beta primer mix were used in a second PCR of about 7 to 11 cycles. A single record per CDR3 protein comes from TCRdb applying MiXCR to the 5' RACE reads. The sample comprises 1,800,000 or so distinct CDR3 sequences, roughly 43% of which are singletons, and under 25% rests with the top ten. Study-level points and caveats: The study found more naive CD4+ cells and higher diversity in long-lived than aged donors.

Germline V lookup: CDR1 MNHNS, CDR2 SASEGT. This CDR3 is built from 15 residues. It was roughly 10 milliliters of peripheral blood that were drawn from each donor. The chain has TRBV6-1 and TRBJ1-2; TRBD1 might be the D (6 bases). This TCR derives from a human donor in good health. The sequencing input was blood. The CDR3 protein is CVSRPGGLTNYGYTF. CDR3 bases: TGTGTCAGCAGGCCCGGGGGCTTAACTAACTATGGCTACACCTTC.